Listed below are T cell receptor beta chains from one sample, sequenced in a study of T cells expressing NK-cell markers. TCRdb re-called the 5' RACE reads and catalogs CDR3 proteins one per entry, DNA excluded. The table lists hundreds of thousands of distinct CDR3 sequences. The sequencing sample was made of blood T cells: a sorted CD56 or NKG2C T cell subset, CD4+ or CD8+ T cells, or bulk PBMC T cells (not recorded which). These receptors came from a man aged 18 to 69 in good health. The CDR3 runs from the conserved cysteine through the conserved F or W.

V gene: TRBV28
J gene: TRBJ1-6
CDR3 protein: CASSLSGRGRVSPLHF

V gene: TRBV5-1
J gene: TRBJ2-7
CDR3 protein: CASGGTGAYEQYF

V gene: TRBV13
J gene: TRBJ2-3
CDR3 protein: CASSSRQGSTDTQYF

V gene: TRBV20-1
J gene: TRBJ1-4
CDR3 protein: CSARDKGDNEKLFF

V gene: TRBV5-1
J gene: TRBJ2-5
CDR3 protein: CASSLVSASGETQYF

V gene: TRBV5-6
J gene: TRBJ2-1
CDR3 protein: CASSLEGLAGGHEQFF

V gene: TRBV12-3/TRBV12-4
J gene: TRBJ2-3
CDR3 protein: CASSSTGGQEDTQYF

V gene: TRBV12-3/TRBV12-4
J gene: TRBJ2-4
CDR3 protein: CASSNTGGGKNIQYF

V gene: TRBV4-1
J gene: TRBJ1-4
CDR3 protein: CASSLKLGTYEKLFF

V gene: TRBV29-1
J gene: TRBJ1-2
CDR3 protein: CSVEDGAGRYTF

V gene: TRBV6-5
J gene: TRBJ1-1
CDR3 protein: CASSSNPGGEAFF

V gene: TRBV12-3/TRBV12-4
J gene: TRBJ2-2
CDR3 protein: CASSHPWGTAGGELFF

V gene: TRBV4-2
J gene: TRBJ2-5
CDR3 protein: CASRKNAGAQETQYF

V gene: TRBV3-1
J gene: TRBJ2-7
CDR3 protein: CASSQRSGTDELYF

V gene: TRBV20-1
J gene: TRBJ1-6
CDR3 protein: CSARVAGRSDNSPLHF

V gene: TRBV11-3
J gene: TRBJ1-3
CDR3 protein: CASSLEIAGRSGGNTIYF

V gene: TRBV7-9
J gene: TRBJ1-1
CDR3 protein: CASSSAGANTEAFF

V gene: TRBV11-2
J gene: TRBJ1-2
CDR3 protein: CASSSIQGAGNYGYTF

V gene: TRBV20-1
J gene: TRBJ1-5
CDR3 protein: CSAGGTVNQPQHF

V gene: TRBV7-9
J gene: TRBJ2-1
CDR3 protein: CASSLAAGITYNEQFF

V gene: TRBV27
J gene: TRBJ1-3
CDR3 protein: CASSYMRGGGNTIYF

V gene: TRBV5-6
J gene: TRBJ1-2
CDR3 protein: CASSLVTRDRGDGYTF

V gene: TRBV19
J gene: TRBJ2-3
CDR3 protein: CASGTSSGTQYF

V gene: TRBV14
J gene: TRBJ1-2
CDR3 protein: CASSQDIRGASGHYGYTF

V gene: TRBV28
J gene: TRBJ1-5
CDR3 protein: CASSSLPQPQHF

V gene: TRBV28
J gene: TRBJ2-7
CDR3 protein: CASRERGGGSLSYEQYF

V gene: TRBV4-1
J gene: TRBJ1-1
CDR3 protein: CASSHPGAVNTEAFF

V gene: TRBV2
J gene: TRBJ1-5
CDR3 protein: CASSDDSGANQPQHF